This is a list of T cell receptor beta chains from one sample in a study of T cells in localized non-small cell lung cancer. Only in-frame clones appear in the TCRdb table, and some are missing; sequencing was by immunoSEQ multiplex PCR. The data hold 10,000 to 15,000 clones, with roughly 84% observed a single time. The source was peripheral blood, collected before any cancer treatment. Every receptor here comes from a male donor aged 60 or over with stage I squamous cell lung carcinoma. Both conserved end residues are part of each CDR3. D genes are given only for firm matches. The size entry is marked missing in some rows and otherwise reads once, few, many or a size class.

cdr3_length d_call clone_size j_call v_call cdr3_nt cdr3_aa
16 - once TRBJ2-1 TRBV25-1 TGTGCCAGCAGTGAATTGAGGAGGGCCGGTGAGGATGAGCAGTTCTTC CASSELRRAGEDEQFF
16 - - TRBJ1-1 TRBV5-5 TGTGCCAGCAGCTTAAAATCAACAGGGAGGAACACTGAAGCTTTCTTT CASSLKSTGRNTEAFF
14 TRBD1 - TRBJ1-2 TRBV6-5 TGTGCCAGCATGTCGGGTAGGACAGGGGACGGCTACACCTTC CASMSGRTGDGYTF
15 - - TRBJ2-1 TRBV10-2 TGCGCCAGCAGGAAAGCGGAAAGCTCCTACAATGAGCAGTTCTTC CASRKAESSYNEQFF
14 - - TRBJ2-7 TRBV10-2 TGCGCCAGCAGTGAGTGGGTAGAAACCTACGAGCAGTACTTC CASSEWVETYEQYF
12 - few TRBJ1-1 TRBV6-5 TGTGCCAGCAGTCGCAGGTGGTCTGAAGCTTTCTTT CASSRRWSEAFF
16 TRBD1 - TRBJ2-7 TRBV11-2 TGTGCCAGCAGCTTAGCCTCTTCAGGGGGCATCTACGAGCAGTACTTC CASSLASSGGIYEQYF
15 - - TRBJ1-4 TRBV27 TGTGCCAGCAGTCCCCGGACTCCCAGGAGGGAAAAACTGTTTTTT CASSPRTPRREKLFF
14 - - TRBJ2-7 TRBV7-2 TGTGCCAGCAGCCCTCCGTCCGGCTCCTACGAGCAGTACTTC CASSPPSGSYEQYF
13 - - TRBJ2-3 TRBV21-1 TGTGCCGGATCCCTCGGAGGCCCAGATACGCAGTATTTT CAGSLGGPDTQYF
13 - - TRBJ1-4 TRBV7-9 TGTGCCAGCAGCCCCGAAGGCTATGAAAAACTGTTTTTT CASSPEGYEKLFF
13 - - TRBJ1-2 TRBV12-5 TGTGCTAGTGGTCCGCCAGAAGCTTATGGCTACACCTTC CASGPPEAYGYTF
15 - - TRBJ2-2 TRBV10-1 TGCGCCAGCAGCGAGAACTTAGGGGTCACCGGGGAGCTGTTTTTT CASSENLGVTGELFF
14 TRBD1 - TRBJ1-3 TRBV11-2 TGTGCCAGCAGCTACCGGGACAGGGGAGGCACCATATATTTT CASSYRDRGGTIYF
15 - - TRBJ2-2 TRBV27 TGTGCCAGCAGAATTAACAGAGCGAACACCGGGGAGCTGTTTTTT CASRINRANTGELFF
15 - - TRBJ2-4 TRBV5-6 TGTGCCAGCAGCTTGACCTGGGACAACAAAAACATTCAGTACTTC CASSLTWDNKNIQYF
12 - - TRBJ2-3 TRBV5-1 TGCGCCAGCAGCCCCCTGGGGTATACGCAGTATTTT CASSPLGYTQYF
15 TRBD2 - TRBJ2-5 TRBV5-4 TGTGCCAGCAGCTTGGTGGCGGGAGGGACAGAGACCCAGTACTTC CASSLVAGGTETQYF
15 TRBD2 - TRBJ2-6 TRBV5-4 TGTGCCAGCAGCTCCGGTCTAGCGGGACCTGGCGTCCTGACTTTC CASSSGLAGPGVLTF
12 - - TRBJ1-1 TRBV6-1 TGTGCCAGCAGTGAAGTGTCCTCTACTGCTTTCTTT CASSEVSSTAFF
14 - - TRBJ2-7 TRBV19 TGTGCCAGTAGTATAAGGGCTCACGGATACGAGCAGTACTTC CASSIRAHGYEQYF
14 - - TRBJ1-4 TRBV15 TGTGCCACCAGCAGAGGGGGTGAGAATGAAAAACTGTTTTTT CATSRGGENEKLFF
17 TRBD2 - TRBJ2-7 TRBV19 TGTGCCAGTAGTCTGGGGACTAGCGGGAGTGGAAGCTACGAGCAGTACTTC CASSLGTSGSGSYEQYF
14 - - TRBJ2-2 TRBV30 TGTGCCTGGAGTGTCCTCGGCGATACCGGGGAGCTGTTTTTT CAWSVLGDTGELFF
13 TRBD1 - TRBJ2-7 TRBV11-2 TGTGCCAGCAGCTACACAGGGGCTGGCGAGCAGTACTTC CASSYTGAGEQYF
15 TRBD2 - TRBJ2-3 TRBV9 TGTGCCAGCAGCGAAACTAGCGGTAGCACAGATACGCAGTATTTT CASSETSGSTDTQYF
15 TRBD2 once TRBJ2-1 TRBV19 TGTGCCACCACCCCACACCGGGACTACCACAATGAGCAGTTCTTC CATTPHRDYHNEQFF
18 - - TRBJ1-5 TRBV28 TGTGCCAGCAGTTCCCCCGGAGGGACGAACAACCCTAATCAGCCCCAGCATTTT CASSSPGGTNNPNQPQHF
19 TRBD2 once TRBJ2-7 TRBV18 TGTGCCAGCTCACCACGAGTCAGAAGGACTAGCGGGAGCTTCGGCGAGCAGTACTTC CASSPRVRRTSGSFGEQYF
11 - - TRBJ1-1 TRBV10-3 TGTGCCACCTGGACCGGACGAGGAGCTTTCTTT CATWTGRGAFF
13 - - TRBJ1-3 TRBV19 TGTGCCAGTGGGCAGGTATCGGGAAACACCATATATTTT CASGQVSGNTIYF
15 TRBD2 - TRBJ2-3 TRBV5-1 TGCGCCAGCAGCTTGGATCAGCGGGAGATCGATACGCAGTATTTT CASSLDQREIDTQYF
16 TRBD2 - TRBJ2-1 TRBV7-3 TGTGCCAGCAGCTTCGCCAGCGGGAGAGTGGGAAATGAGCAGTTCTTC CASSFASGRVGNEQFF
14 TRBD1 few TRBJ1-2 TRBV7-2 TGTGCCAGCAGCCTCCGTGGACAGGTCTATGGCTACACCTTC CASSLRGQVYGYTF
11 - - TRBJ1-2 TRBV7-9 TGTGCCAGCAGCGCCGGTCAGAGCTACACCTTC CASSAGQSYTF
15 - - TRBJ1-3 TRBV6-6 TGTGCCAGCAGTCAGCCCTCAGTGGCCGGAAACACCATATATTTT CASSQPSVAGNTIYF
12 - - TRBJ1-1 TRBV19 TGTGCCAGCATCCAGGGACCTGGGGAGGCTTTCTTT CASIQGPGEAFF
14 - - TRBJ2-7 TRBV7-6 TGTGCCAGCACCCCACGTCCAGAGTCCTACGAGCAGTACTTC CASTPRPESYEQYF
15 - - TRBJ1-5 TRBV6-5 TGTGCCAGCAGTTACTCCGGGAATAGCAATCAGCCCCAGCATTTT CASSYSGNSNQPQHF
16 - - TRBJ2-2 TRBV18 TGTGCCAGCTCGGACCAGAGGGCCAGTAACACCGGGGAGCTGTTTTTT CASSDQRASNTGELFF
12 - - TRBJ2-5 TRBV7-9 TGTGCCAGCAGCTTTGACCAAGAGACCCAGTACTTC CASSFDQETQYF
14 TRBD1 - TRBJ2-1 TRBV4-2 TGTGCCAGCAGCCAGAGAGACAGGGCCAATGAGCAGTTCTTC CASSQRDRANEQFF
12 - - TRBJ1-2 TRBV23-1 TGCGCCAGCAGGAATGCGGGACCCCCAAACACCTTC CASRNAGPPNTF
16 TRBD1 - TRBJ2-7 TRBV18 TGTGCCAGCTCACCACCGACCGACAGGGGAACCTACGAGCAGTACTTC CASSPPTDRGTYEQYF
13 - once TRBJ2-1 TRBV9 TGTGCCAGCAGCGTAGGCGGGATCGATGAGCAGTTCTTC CASSVGGIDEQFF
18 TRBD1 once TRBJ2-7 TRBV28 TGTGCCAGCAGTTCCCCGCCCAGGAAGGACAGGCGAACTTACGAGCAGTACTTC CASSSPPRKDRRTYEQYF
15 TRBD2 - TRBJ2-1 TRBV5-4 TGTGCCAGCAGCATAAGCGGGAGCTCCTACAATGAGCAGTTCTTC CASSISGSSYNEQFF
14 - - TRBJ2-7 TRBV30 TGTGTCCTGAGTCGGAGACCCCCGCTAAGGCGGCAGTACTTC CVLSRRPPLRRQYF
15 TRBD1 - TRBJ2-3 TRBV5-4 TGTGCCAGCAGCTTGCGAGGGGGCGCCACCGATACGCAGTATTTT CASSLRGGATDTQYF
17 TRBD1 - TRBJ1-1 TRBV27 TGTGCCAGCAGTCTCCTGACAGGGGTTAAGATGAACACTGAAGCTTTCTTT CASSLLTGVKMNTEAFF
13 - - TRBJ2-2 TRBV14 TGTGCCAGCAGCCAACGTGTGGCCGGGGAGCTGTTTTTT CASSQRVAGELFF
15 - - TRBJ2-5 TRBV27 TGTGCCAGCAGTTTAGCGCAGCCCGGTAAAGAGACCCAGTACTTC CASSLAQPGKETQYF
16 TRBD2 - TRBJ2-7 TRBV30 TGTGCCTGGAGTGTTCGGACTAGCGGGAGAGGTGCGGGGCAGTACTTC CAWSVRTSGRGAGQYF
14 - once TRBJ1-3 TRBV19 TGTGCCAGTAGTATACGGAGAAGGGAAGACACCATATATTTT CASSIRRREDTIYF